This T cell receptor beta chain was sequenced during a study of human T cells and chemical hapten exposure. About the study: Alopecia areata, totalis or universalis affected patients, mainly female.

Per germline, CDR1 MDHEN and CDR2 SYDVKM. Trimming stripped 5 bases from V and 2 bases from J, with 7 bases between. The CDR3 runs to 14 residues. Unique molecular identifiers were attached to individual cDNA molecules during library preparation. TCRdb redid the calling of the RACE reads with MiXCR, one entry per CDR3 protein. This table holds 90,000 or so distinct CDR3 sequences, over 6.5% found once. Time point: pre-sensitization, week 0. Stated treatment: therapeutic diphenylcyclopropenone sensitization with weekly scalp DPC. Extraction yielded total RNA from whole blood (unfractionated). This clonotype was detected many times.

This sequence originates from a man aged 40-55 years with alopecia areata. Some clones in this sample may be carry-over from other donors' samples. The sequenced sample was whole blood, obtained in connection with sensitization to the hapten diphenylcyclopropenone (DPC). The rearrangement links TRBV28 to TRBJ2-6, with D perhaps being TRBD1 or TRBD2 (6 bases each). CDR3 in DNA: TGTGCCAGCAGTGGGGGGCCTGGGGCCAACGTCCTGACTTTC. Protein sequence: CASSGGPGANVLTF.